This TCR beta chain was identified in a study of T cell clones after liver transplantation. Produced via immunoSEQ multiplex PCR; TCRdb's table is partial and in-frame only. The table has some 16,000 clones, more than 75% seen once. The germline V gene has CDR1 LNHNV and CDR2 YYDKDF (reference sequence). The CDR3 sequence is 14 residues long. Trimming cost V 8 bases and J 5 bases, with 15 bases left between them. Sequences were derived from CD8+ T cells from blood, sampled roughly 50 months after liver transplant. The rearrangement uses TRBV15 and TRBJ1-4, with D possibly matching TRBD1 (6 bases). This receptor was identified in a human patient who received a liver transplant. The graft donor may be the source of some T cells. The CDR3 region is CATVKRGDNEKLFF. The CDR3 DNA follows: TGTGCCACCGTAAAAAGGGGGGACAATGAAAAACTGTTTTTT.